What follows are 10 T cell receptor beta chains derived from one specimen sequenced in a study of cytomegalovirus exposure and HLA in healthy donors. Clones were sequenced by immunoSEQ multiplex PCR, and TCRdb holds only the in-frame ones, with some missing. The repertoire holds roughly 200,000 clones, with around 81% as singletons. Sequenced: PBMCs. The receptors were sampled from a woman aged 18-29 years in good health and CMV-seropositive.

The chain employs TRBV5-6 and TRBJ2-7; 8 nucleotides align to TRBD2. The CDR3 is 14 residues long. The V gene's germline CDR1 is SGHDT and CDR2 YYEEEE. V shed 0 bases, J shed 2 bases, and the junction held 1 base outside the gene matches. The CDR3 loop is CASSLVGGAYEQYF. The DNA of the CDR3 is TGTGCCAGCAGCTTGGTCGGGGGGGCCTACGAGCAGTACTTC.

CDR3 nucleotide sequence: TGTGCCAGTAGTATAACAGGGCTGGGGCATGGCTACACCTTC. This codes for CASSITGLGHGYTF. The chain joins TRBV19 to TRBJ1-2; possible D gene TRBD1, 6 bases. Germline V gene data show CDR1 as LNHDA and CDR2 as SQIVND (reference sequence). V lost 2 bases, J lost 6 bases, and 13 bases lay in between. The CDR3 is made up of 14 amino acids.

Turning to this clone: Other DNA sequences in the sample encode the same CDR3. The gene calls are TRBV15 and TRBJ1-4; D unresolved. The CDR3 length is 15 residues. Germline CDR1 is LNHNV and CDR2 is YYDKDF (reference sequence). V lost 0 bases, J lost 7 bases, and 12 bases lay in between. The CDR3 nucleotides are TGTGCCACCAGCAGAGATCGTCGGTCGGGTGAAAAACTGTTTTTT. Residues: CATSRDRRSGEKLFF.

On this clone: The identical CDR3 is also encoded by other nucleotide sequences in the sample. The V call is TRBV7-9, the J call TRBJ1-2, with unresolved D. Germline assignment: CDR1 SEHNR and CDR2 FQNEAQ (reference sequence). V shed 2 bases and J shed 1 base, with 8 bases lying between them. The CDR3 runs to 14 residues. The chain's CDR3 is CASSLSTGNYGYTF. The CDR3 nucleotides read TGTGCCAGCAGCTTATCTACGGGTAACTATGGCTACACCTTC.

The chain combines TRBV5-5 with TRBJ1-2; D uncertain. Germline lookup yields CDR1 SGHKS and CDR2 YYEKEE (reference sequence). The CDR3 spans 16 residues. V shed 0 bases and J shed 1 base, with 13 bases lying between them. The CDR3 spells CASSLARLTFNYGYTF. CDR3 bases: TGTGCCAGCAGCTTGGCCAGGTTGACGTTTAACTATGGCTACACCTTC. Based on the CDR3 plus reference TRBV5-5 and TRBJ1-2, the full variable domain is DAGVTQSPTHLIKTRGQQVTLRCSPISGHKSVSWYQQVLGQGPQFIFQYYEKEERGRGNFPDRFSARQFPNYSSELNVNALLLGDSALYLCASSLARLTFNYGYTFGSGTRLTVV.

J is TRBJ2-3 and V is TRBV4-3, with D unclear. The CDR3 loop spans 13 amino acids. V dropped 1 base and J dropped 1 base, with 3 bases sitting between them. CDR1 and CDR2 from the germline V gene are LGHNA and YSLEER. The CDR3 DNA reads TGCGCCAGCAGCCAAGCGGGCACAGATACGCAGTATTTT. Protein: CASSQAGTDTQYF.

The chain recombines TRBV5-4 with TRBJ2-7, with a possible D match to TRBD2 (6 bases). The CDR3 totals 13 residues. The V gene's germline CDR1 is SGHNT and CDR2 YYREEE (reference sequence). V lost 2 bases to trimming and J lost 6 bases, with 12 bases between them. CDR3 sequence (DNA): TGTGCCAGCAGCTTTATGACTAGTAGCGAGCAGTACTTC. It yields the protein CASSFMTSSEQYF.

The chain is built from TRBV19 and TRBJ1-3; unclear D gene. The CDR3 is made up of 15 amino acids. The ends were cut back, 4 bases at V and 0 bases at J, with 10 bases in the middle. CDR1 is LNHDA and CDR2 is SQIVND in the germline V gene (reference sequence). CDR3 bases: TGTGCCAGTAGTAAAACACGTCTCTCTGGAAACACCATATATTTT. The encoded protein is CASSKTRLSGNTIYF.

The rearrangement joins TRBV4-2 to TRBJ1-6; no clear D gene. Per germline, CDR1 LGHNA and CDR2 YNFKEQ. Trimming took off 0 bases at V and 0 bases at J, with 9 bases between the two ends. CDR3 size: 17 residues. In DNA form, the CDR3 reads TGTGCCAGCAGCCAAGAAGTGCAGGTCTCCTATAATTCACCCCTCCACTTT. Protein: CASSQEVQVSYNSPLHF.

V gene TRBV10-3 combines with J gene TRBJ1-1; 9 bases agree with TRBD1. Germline V lookup: CDR1 ENHRY, CDR2 SYGVKD. Losses at the gene ends were 3 bases for V and 5 bases for J; bases not matched to a gene: 10. The CDR3 totals 16 residues. As DNA, the CDR3 is TGTGCCATCAGTGATCCTGACACAGGGGGCAGGACTGAAGCTTTCTTT. Its protein is CAISDPDTGGRTEAFF.